Listed below are T cell receptor beta chains from one sample, sequenced in a study of regulatory T cells in long-lasting Graves disease. TCRdb used MiXCR to reprocess the multiplex PCR reads, holding one entry per CDR3 protein. This sample has about 320,000 distinct CDR3 sequences, with approximately 20% found just once. The material sequenced was peripheral blood mononuclear cells (PBMCs), taken at new diagnosis, from a patient treated with antithyroid drugs. The receptors were sampled from a female donor with Graves disease. The CDR3 runs from the conserved cysteine through the conserved F or W. The order of the fields is J gene, D gene, clone size, V gene, CDR3 protein, CDR3 DNA. A D gene is named only where the DNA matches it firmly. The listing skips clone size in some rows; elsewhere it reads once, few, many or a size class.

>TRBJ2-7|NA|NA|TRBV7-2
CASRLGGGPGSLSYEQYF
TGTGCCAGCAGACTCGGAGGGGGGCCGGGAAGTCTCTCCTACGAGCAGTACTTC
>TRBJ2-5|TRBD2|many|TRBV2
CASRRRLAGGETQYF
TGTGCCAGCAGGAGAAGGCTAGCGGGAGGAGAGACCCAGTACTTC
>TRBJ1-1|NA|few|TRBV27
CASRLKEMNTEAFF
TGTGCCAGCAGGCTCAAAGAAATGAACACTGAAGCTTTCTTT
>TRBJ2-1|NA|many|TRBV20-1
CSQRGRSYNEQFF
TGCAGCCAGAGGGGCCGCTCCTACAATGAGCAGTTCTTC
>TRBJ2-2|TRBD1|many|TRBV30
CAWSIQGALLTGELFF
TGTGCCTGGAGTATACAGGGGGCGCTGCTAACCGGGGAGCTGTTTTTT
>TRBJ2-5|TRBD2|few|TRBV20-1
CSAKGLASRQETQYF
TGCAGTGCCAAAGGACTAGCTAGTCGGCAAGAGACCCAGTACTTC
>TRBJ2-5|NA|many|TRBV20-1
CSALQLSRQETQYF
TGCAGTGCCCTCCAGCTGTCTCGCCAAGAGACCCAGTACTTC
>TRBJ1-5|NA|many|TRBV12-3/TRBV12-4
CASSLGDGSNQPQHF
TGTGCCAGCAGTTTGGGTGATGGGAGCAATCAGCCCCAGCATTTT
>TRBJ1-1|TRBD1|many|TRBV27
CASSPRQGREAFF
TGTGCCAGCAGTCCCAGACAGGGTCGGGAAGCTTTCTTT
>TRBJ2-1|NA|many|TRBV11-3
CASSLMADSYNEQFF
TGTGCCAGCAGCTTAATGGCAGATTCCTACAATGAGCAGTTCTTC
>TRBJ1-3|NA|many|TRBV28
CASSFDGASGNTIYF
TGTGCCAGCAGTTTTGACGGTGCTTCTGGAAACACCATATATTTT
>TRBJ1-2|NA|many|TRBV28
CASSQYYGYTF
TGTGCCAGCAGTCAATACTATGGCTACACCTTC
>TRBJ2-7|NA|many|TRBV12-3/TRBV12-4
CASSLLPKDDEQYF
TGTGCCAGCAGTTTACTCCCCAAAGATGACGAGCAGTACTTC
>TRBJ2-7|NA|many|TRBV11-2
CASSLLGGAGREQYF
TGTGCCAGCAGCTTATTAGGGGGGGCAGGGCGCGAGCAGTACTTC
>TRBJ1-1|TRBD1|many|TRBV28
CASRGGQLNTEAFF
TGTGCCAGCAGGGGGGGACAGCTGAACACTGAAGCTTTCTTT
>TRBJ2-5|NA|many|TRBV12-5
CASGLHPLETQYF
TGTGCTAGTGGTCTCCACCCCCTAGAGACCCAGTACTTC
>TRBJ2-7|NA|few|TRBV19
CASSIGGARYEQYF
TGTGCCAGTAGTATAGGGGGGGCGCGGTACGAGCAGTACTTC
>TRBJ1-1|TRBD1|many|TRBV27
CASSGPRGRGTEAFF
TGTGCCAGCAGTGGACCCAGGGGGCGCGGGACTGAAGCTTTCTTT
>TRBJ2-3|NA|many|TRBV20-1
CSARGSSTDTQYF
TGCAGTGCTAGGGGCAGTAGCACAGATACGCAGTATTTT
>TRBJ1-2|NA|many|TRBV28
CASSLGTLVYGYTF
TGTGCCAGCAGCTTGGGGACACTCGTCTATGGCTACACCTTC
>TRBJ2-1|NA|many|TRBV9
CASSDSGRPTNEQFF
TGTGCCAGCAGCGATTCAGGGCGGCCAACCAATGAGCAGTTCTTC
>TRBJ2-5|TRBD2|few|TRBV12-3/TRBV12-4
CASSPGTKEETQCF
TGTGCCAGCAGCCCCGGGACTAAAGAGGAGACCCAGTGCTTC
>TRBJ2-3|NA|many|TRBV29-1
CSVLIAGTDTQYF
TGCAGCGTTCTGATAGCGGGCACAGATACGCAGTATTTT
>TRBJ1-1|NA|NA|TRBV28
CASIHDVNTEAFF
TGTGCCAGCATTCACGACGTGAACACTGAAGCTTTCTTT
>TRBJ2-5|TRBD2|many|TRBV20-1
CSAYTGGGGETQYF
TGCAGTGCTTACACGGGGGGAGGAGGGGAGACCCAGTACTTC